The text below deals with one T cell receptor beta chain. The antigen is not known. TCRdb keeps only in-frame clones here, not all; method: immunoSEQ multiplex PCR. The top ten clones hold 0.064% of a sample with around 510,000 clones, approximately 95% of them seen once. This sample stems from a study of shared clonotypes between healthy human individuals. Findings and limits, study-wide: Investigators collected only blood, and repertoires in tissues likely differ.

The V segment lost 4 bases and the J segment 3 bases; nucleotides outside the gene matches: 7. Germline values: CDR1 MGHRA, CDR2 YSYEKL. The CDR3 sequence is 16 residues long. The sequence derives from a woman aged 25 to 39 in good health. What was sequenced was naive CD4+ T cells sorted from blood. Subset given: CD45RA+ positively selected. This chain connects TRBV4-1 to TRBJ2-7, with TRBD2 matching 12 bases. CDR3 nucleotides: TGCGCCAGCAGCCGAGATACTAGCGGGAGGAACTACGAGCAGTACTTC. Translating gives CASSRDTSGRNYEQYF.